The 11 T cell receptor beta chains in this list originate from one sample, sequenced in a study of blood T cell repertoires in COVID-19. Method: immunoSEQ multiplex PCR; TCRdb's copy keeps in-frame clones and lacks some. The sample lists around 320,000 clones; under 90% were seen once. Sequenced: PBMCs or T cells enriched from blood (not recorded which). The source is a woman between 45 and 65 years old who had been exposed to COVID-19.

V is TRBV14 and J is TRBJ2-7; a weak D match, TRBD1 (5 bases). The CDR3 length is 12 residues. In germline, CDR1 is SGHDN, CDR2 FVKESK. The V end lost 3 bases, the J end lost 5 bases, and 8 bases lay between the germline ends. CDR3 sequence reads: CASSQNRHEQYF. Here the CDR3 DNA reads TGTGCCAGCAGCCAGAACAGGCACGAGCAGTACTTC.

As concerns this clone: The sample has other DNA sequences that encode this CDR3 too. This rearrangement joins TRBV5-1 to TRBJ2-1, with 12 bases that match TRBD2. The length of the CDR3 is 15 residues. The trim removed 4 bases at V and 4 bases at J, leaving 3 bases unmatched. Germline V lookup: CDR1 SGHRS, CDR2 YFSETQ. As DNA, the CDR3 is TGCGCCAGCAGCCAGACTAGCGGGGGATACAATGAGCAGTTCTTC. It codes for CASSQTSGGYNEQFF.

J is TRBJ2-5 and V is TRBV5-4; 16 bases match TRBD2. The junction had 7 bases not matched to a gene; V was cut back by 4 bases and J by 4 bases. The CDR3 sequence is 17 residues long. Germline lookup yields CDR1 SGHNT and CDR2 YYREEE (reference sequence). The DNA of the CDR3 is TGTGCCAGCAGCACCGGGACTAGCGGGGGGGCCTCAGAGACCCAGTACTTC. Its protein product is CASSTGTSGGASETQYF.

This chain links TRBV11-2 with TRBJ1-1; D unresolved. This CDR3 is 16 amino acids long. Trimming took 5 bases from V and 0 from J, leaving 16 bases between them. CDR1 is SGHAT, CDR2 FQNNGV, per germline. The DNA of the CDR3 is TGTGCCAGCAGCCCCGTCCTCGTCTTTGTGAACACTGAAGCTTTCTTT. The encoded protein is CASSPVLVFVNTEAFF.

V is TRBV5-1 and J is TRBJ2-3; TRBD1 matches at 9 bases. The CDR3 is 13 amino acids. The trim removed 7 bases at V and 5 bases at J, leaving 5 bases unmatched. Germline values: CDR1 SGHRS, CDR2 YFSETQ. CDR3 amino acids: CASGLDRGDTQYF. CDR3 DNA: TGCGCCAGCGGGTTGGACAGGGGAGATACGCAGTATTTT.

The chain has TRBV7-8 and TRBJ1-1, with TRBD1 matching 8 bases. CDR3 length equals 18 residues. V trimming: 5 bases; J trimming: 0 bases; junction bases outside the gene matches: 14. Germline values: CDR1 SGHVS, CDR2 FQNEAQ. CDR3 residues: CASSPGRRTGIMNTEAFF. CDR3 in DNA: TGTGCCAGCAGCCCGGGAAGAAGGACAGGGATAATGAACACTGAAGCTTTCTTT.

This CDR3 reads CASSPRGSGRQGGTDTQYF. The CDR3 DNA follows: TGTGCCAGCTCACCAAGAGGGTCGGGGCGACAGGGCGGAACAGATACGCAGTATTTT. The rearrangement joins TRBV18 to TRBJ2-3, with TRBD1 matching 7 bases. Germline CDR1 KGHSH, CDR2 LQKENI. The CDR3 is 19 amino acids. The junction had 17 bases not matched to a gene; V was cut back by 2 bases and J by 3 bases.

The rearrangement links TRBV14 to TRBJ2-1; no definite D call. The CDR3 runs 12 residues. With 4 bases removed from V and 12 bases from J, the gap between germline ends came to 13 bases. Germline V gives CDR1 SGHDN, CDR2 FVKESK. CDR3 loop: CASSPSGRVQFF. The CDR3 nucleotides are TGTGCCAGCAGCCCCAGTGGCCGGGTGCAGTTCTTC.

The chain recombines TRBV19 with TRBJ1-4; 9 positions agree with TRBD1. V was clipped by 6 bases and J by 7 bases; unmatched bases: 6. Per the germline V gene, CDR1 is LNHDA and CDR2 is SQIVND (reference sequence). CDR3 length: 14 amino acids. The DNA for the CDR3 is TGTGCCAGTAGCCACGGACAGGGGACTGAAAAACTGTTTTTT. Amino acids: CASSHGQGTEKLFF.

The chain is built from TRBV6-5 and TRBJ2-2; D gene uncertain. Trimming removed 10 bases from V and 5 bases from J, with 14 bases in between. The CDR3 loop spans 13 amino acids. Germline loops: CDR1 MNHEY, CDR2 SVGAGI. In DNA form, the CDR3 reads TGTGCCATACTCCACCACGGGACCGGGGAGCTGTTTTTT. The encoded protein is CAILHHGTGELFF.

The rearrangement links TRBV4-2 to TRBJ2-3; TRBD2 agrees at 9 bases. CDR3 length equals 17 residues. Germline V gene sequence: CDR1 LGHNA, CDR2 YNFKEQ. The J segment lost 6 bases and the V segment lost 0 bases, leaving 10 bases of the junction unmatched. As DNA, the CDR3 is TGTGCCAGCAGCCAAGAAACTAGCGGGTCCACACGGGATACGCAGTATTTT. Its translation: CASSQETSGSTRDTQYF.